What follows are 25 T cell receptor beta chains derived from one specimen sequenced in a study of STAT5B mutations in CD4+ large granular lymphocyte leukemia. Assay used: immunoSEQ multiplex PCR; TCRdb lists only in-frame clones, some missing. The top ten clones hold around 3.4% of a sample with 30,000 to 40,000 clones, 87% of them seen once. Sequencing input: CD4+ T cells from blood buffy coats. The receptors come from a human donor in good health.

This clone was observed a handful of times. V is TRBV19 and J is TRBJ1-1; no clear D gene. V dropped 3 bases and J dropped 7 bases, with 12 bases sitting between them. The V gene's germline CDR1 is LNHDA and CDR2 SQIVND (reference sequence). This CDR3 region has 13 residues. As DNA, the CDR3 is TGTGCCAGTAGTATGCAGGCGGAGATTGAAGCTTTCTTT. Its protein product is CASSMQAEIEAFF.

This CDR3 reads CASSQVFGVDEKLFF. In DNA, the CDR3 is TGCGCCAGCAGCCAAGTTTTCGGGGTGGATGAAAAACTGTTTTTT. The V call is TRBV4-3, the J call TRBJ1-4; unclear D gene. The CDR3 runs 15 residues. Germline CDR1 reads LGHNA; CDR2 reads YSLEER. V was pared by 1 base and J by 6 bases, with 12 bases between.

The J gene is TRBJ1-2, the V gene TRBV9; no firm D call. The germline gives CDR1 SGDLS, CDR2 YYNGEE. The CDR3 spans 15 residues. V was shortened by 0 bases and J by 6 bases, with 15 bases between the two germline ends. The CDR3, as DNA: TGTGCCAGCAGCGTAGAGCCAGGCCGTTTAGATGGCTACACCTTC. Amino acids: CASSVEPGRLDGYTF.

The V gene is TRBV11-2, the J gene TRBJ2-7, with TRBD1 matching 9 bases. This CDR3 contains 15 residues. CDR1 SGHAT and CDR2 FQNNGV come from the germline V gene. The trim removed 4 bases at V and 6 bases at J, leaving 10 bases unmatched. CDR3 in amino acids: CASSSGTGLTREQYF. CDR3 nucleotides: TGTGCCAGCAGCTCCGGGACAGGGTTAACCCGCGAGCAGTACTTC. Filled out from reference TRBV11-2 and TRBJ2-7, the complete variable domain reads EAGVAQSPRYKIIEKRQSVAFWCNPISGHATLYWYQQILGQGPKLLIQFQNNGVVDDSQLPKDRFSAERLKGVDSTLKIQPAKLEDSAVYLCASSSGTGLTREQYFGPGTRLTVT.

Only a few counts were recorded for this clone. The chain combines TRBV9 with TRBJ1-1; unclear D gene. There are 13 residues in the CDR3. Germline V lookup: CDR1 SGDLS, CDR2 YYNGEE. Trimming cost V 0 bases and J 1 base, with 4 bases left between them. CDR3 DNA sequence: TGTGCCAGCAGCGTAGCTGCGAACACTGAAGCTTTCTTT. Translating gives CASSVAANTEAFF.

The genes are TRBV4-1 and TRBJ2-4, with a weak D call TRBD2 (6 bases). Germline V gene sequence: CDR1 MGHRA, CDR2 YSYEKL. The CDR3 contains 19 residues. The V end was cut by 0 bases, the J end by 6 bases, with 24 bases between. CDR3 region: CASSQDIVGRGSGGNIQYF. The CDR3 nucleotides read TGCGCCAGCAGCCAAGATATAGTTGGTCGGGGGTCCGGGGGAAACATTCAGTACTTC.

The chain has TRBV5-1 and TRBJ2-5; TRBD2 might be the D (6 bases). The CDR3 consists of 15 residues. V lost 0 bases to trimming and J lost 2 bases, with 11 bases between them. The germline CDR1 and CDR2 sequences are SGHRS and YFSETQ. The CDR3 loop reads CASSLAGVTQETQYF. DNA for the CDR3: TGCGCCAGCAGCTTGGCGGGAGTTACTCAAGAGACCCAGTACTTC.

This chain uses TRBV15 with TRBJ1-4; TRBD1 might be the D (5 bases). The CDR3 sequence is 15 residues long. Germline V gene sequence: CDR1 LNHNV, CDR2 YYDKDF (reference sequence). V was pared by 0 bases and J by 4 bases, with 9 bases between. The CDR3 loop reads CATSRDGTYNEKLFF. CDR3 nucleotide sequence: TGTGCCACCAGCAGAGACGGGACTTATAATGAAAAACTGTTTTTT.

This chain links TRBV6-1 with TRBJ1-6; D may be TRBD1 (5 bases). The ends were cut back, 3 bases at V and 12 bases at J, with 9 bases in the middle. The CDR3 is 12 residues long. Germline lookup yields CDR1 MNHNS and CDR2 SASEGT. The CDR3 reads CASSEGRGPLHF. For the CDR3, the DNA is TGTGCCAGCAGTGAGGGGCGGGGACCCCTCCACTTT.

This clone was seen a few times. The chain employs TRBV5-1 and TRBJ1-1; possible D gene TRBD1, 5 bases. The V end was cut by 1 base, the J end by 0 bases, with 10 bases between. The CDR3 sequence is 15 residues long. From germline, CDR1 is SGHRS and CDR2 YFSETQ. Here the CDR3 DNA reads TGCGCCAGCAGCTTGATGGACAACATGAACACTGAAGCTTTCTTT. Protein sequence: CASSLMDNMNTEAFF. The full variable domain, completed using reference TRBV5-1 and TRBJ1-1, is KAGVTQTPRYLIKTRGQQVTLSCSPISGHRSVSWYQQTPGQGLQFLFEYFSETQRNKGNFPGRFSGRQFSNSRSEMNVSTLELGDSALYLCASSLMDNMNTEAFFGQGTRLTVV.

This chain connects TRBV7-9 to TRBJ2-1, with TRBD1 identical over 7 bases. Germline CDR1 SEHNR, CDR2 FQNEAQ (reference sequence). V was clipped by 3 bases and J by 2 bases; unmatched bases: 4. The CDR3 covers 15 residues. This chain's CDR3 is CASSLGDSPYNEQFF. DNA for the CDR3: TGTGCCAGCAGCTTGGGGGACAGTCCCTACAATGAGCAGTTCTTC.

The chain joins TRBV7-2 to TRBJ2-1, with a tentative D call TRBD1 (6 bases). The germline gives CDR1 SGHTA, CDR2 FQGNSA. The germline V and J ends were trimmed by 1 base and 12 bases, with 25 bases remaining between them. This CDR3 has 17 residues. In DNA, the CDR3 is TGTGCCAGCAGCTTAGGAAGGGGGACACCTGTTACAATGGGGCAGTTCTTC. As protein: CASSLGRGTPVTMGQFF.

The rearrangement links TRBV15 to TRBJ2-1; a possible D gene is TRBD1 (6 bases). Germline CDR1 LNHNV, CDR2 YYDKDF (reference sequence). The ends were cut back, 3 bases at V and 8 bases at J, with 14 bases in the middle. The CDR3 sequence is 14 residues long. The CDR3 nucleotides are TGTGCCACCAGCAGTGCCCAGGGGTGGGATGAGCAGTTCTTC. This sequence encodes CATSSAQGWDEQFF.

V and J are TRBV11-3 and TRBJ1-3; D gene unclear. Germline CDR1 is SGHNT and CDR2 is YENEEA. V was clipped by 4 bases and J by 9 bases, with 7 bases between them. The CDR3 is made up of 11 amino acids. The CDR3 DNA follows: TGTGCCAGCAGCTCGGGGAGCACCATATATTTT. Protein product: CASSSGSTIYF. Looking up the rest from reference TRBV11-3 and TRBJ1-3 gives the full variable domain: EAGVVQSPRYKIIEKKQPVAFWCNPISGHNTLYWYLQNLGQGPELLIRYENEEAVDDSQLPKDRFSAERLKGVDSTLKIQPAELGDSAVYLCASSSGSTIYFGEGSWLTVV.

CDR3 region: CASSEPGQRQFF. CDR3 bases: TGCGCCAGCAGCGAACCGGGACAAAGGCAGTTCTTC. V and J are TRBV5-1 and TRBJ2-1, with TRBD1 as a possible D gene (6 bases). CDR3 length: 12 amino acids. Germline CDR1 is SGHRS and CDR2 is YFSETQ. The V end lost 4 bases, the J end lost 12 bases, and 14 bases lay between the germline ends.

The chain joins TRBV5-6 to TRBJ1-1; 10 bases align to TRBD1. V shed 0 bases and J 6 bases; nucleotides not matched to a gene: 8. The germline V gene has CDR1 SGHDT and CDR2 YYEEEE. The CDR3 has 16 residues. The CDR3 DNA reads TGTGCCAGCAGCTTGGCCGGGACAGGGGACCTCGCTGAAGCTTTCTTT. This gives the protein CASSLAGTGDLAEAFF.

The gene calls are TRBV6-5 and TRBJ2-7, with 10 bases fitting TRBD1. CDR1 and CDR2 (germline): MNHEY, SVGAGI. Unmatched junction bases numbered 9, after V lost 5 bases and J lost 5 bases. The CDR3 is 15 amino acids. CDR3 DNA: TGTGCCAGCAGTACCCGGACAGGGGGTTCCCACGAGCAGTACTTC. This codes for CASSTRTGGSHEQYF.

The chain links TRBV7-2 to TRBJ1-5; no clear D gene. The CDR3 runs to 13 residues. Germline values: CDR1 SGHTA, CDR2 FQGNSA. V gave up 2 bases and J gave up 4 bases, with 6 bases separating them. The CDR3 DNA sequence: TGTGCCAGCAGCTTAACGGGGAATCAGCCCCAGCATTTT. Translated, it gives CASSLTGNQPQHF.

The CDR3 sequence: CASSQGLAGGKSDTQYF. Written as DNA, the CDR3 is TGTGCCAGCAGCCAGGGACTAGCGGGAGGGAAATCAGATACGCAGTATTTT. The genes are TRBV11-3 and TRBJ2-3; 16 nucleotides agree with TRBD2. The V segment lost 5 bases and the J segment 4 bases; nucleotides outside the gene matches: 6. The CDR3 totals 17 residues. Germline CDR1 reads SGHNT; CDR2 reads YENEEA.

This clone was detected a few times. The chain uses TRBV4-3 and TRBJ2-3, with 8 positions matching TRBD1. This CDR3 contains 15 residues. The germline gives CDR1 LGHNA, CDR2 YSLEER. Unmatched junction bases numbered 8, after V lost 6 bases and J lost 3 bases. The CDR3 DNA is TGCGCCAGCAGTCAGCAGGGGGCGTCGACAGATACGCAGTATTTT. It specifies CASSQQGASTDTQYF.

The chain joins TRBV4-1 to TRBJ2-5, with D possibly being TRBD2 (5 bases). CDR1 is MGHRA and CDR2 is YSYEKL in the germline V gene. Trimming removed 1 base from V and 5 bases from J, with 14 bases in between. CDR3 length equals 15 residues. The CDR3 protein is CASSQAPSNGETQYF. Here the CDR3 DNA reads TGCGCCAGCAGCCAAGCGCCTAGCAACGGGGAGACCCAGTACTTC.

DNA for the CDR3: TGCAGCGTTGCCGAACAGGGGGGTACTGAAGCTTTCTTT. Translating it yields CSVAEQGGTEAFF. This sequence joins TRBV29-1 and TRBJ1-1; 8 nucleotides agree with TRBD1. The CDR3 loop spans 13 amino acids. J was trimmed by 5 bases and V by 4 bases; bases with no gene match: 6. The V gene's germline CDR1 is SQVTM and CDR2 ANQGSEA.

The rearrangement uses TRBV28 and TRBJ1-2, with D perhaps TRBD1 (6 bases). Germline V gene sequence: CDR1 MDHEN, CDR2 SYDVKM. V lost 8 bases to trimming and J lost 4 bases, with 23 bases between them. CDR3 length: 16 amino acids. CDR3 coding DNA: TGTGCCAGCCACTCCCCAGGGGACGGAAAATCCTATGGCTACACCTTC. Encoded protein: CASHSPGDGKSYGYTF.

The chain has TRBV7-9 and TRBJ1-4; no reliable D call. CDR3 length: 15 amino acids. Germline V gives CDR1 SEHNR, CDR2 FQNEAQ (reference sequence). Trimming took off 1 base at V and 4 bases at J, with 10 bases between the two ends. The CDR3 loop is CASSLGQPFNEKLFF. The DNA of the CDR3 is TGTGCCAGCAGCTTAGGCCAGCCCTTTAATGAAAAACTGTTTTTT.

The chain carries TRBV7-8 and TRBJ1-1; 8 nucleotides line up with TRBD1. CDR1 is SGHVS, CDR2 FQNEAQ, per germline. V trimming: 5 bases; J trimming: 5 bases; junction bases outside the gene matches: 7. This CDR3 is 14 amino acids long. The CDR3 reads CASSRRQGLTEAFF. The CDR3 DNA is TGTGCCAGCAGCCGCAGACAGGGGTTAACTGAAGCTTTCTTT.